A single sample is the source of the 20 T cell receptor beta chains below, sequenced in a study of blood T cell repertoires in COVID-19. This table comes from immunoSEQ multiplex PCR, and its TCRdb copy is limited to in-frame clones, with some not included. Of under 200,000 clones listed, more than 70% were seen once; the top ten hold around an eighth. What was sequenced was peripheral blood. These receptors were taken from a man aged 18 to 29 with active or convalescent COVID-19.

The V call is TRBV13, the J call TRBJ2-2; tentatively, D is TRBD2 (5 bases). Trimming took 5 bases from V and 4 from J, leaving 14 bases between them. The CDR3 contains 15 residues. CDR1 is PRHDT and CDR2 is FYEKMQ in the germline V gene (reference sequence). CDR3 region: CASSPRDYGTGELFF. As DNA, the CDR3 is TGTGCCAGCAGCCCTCGGGATTACGGCACCGGGGAGCTGTTTTTT. Full variable domain (remainder filled in from reference TRBV13 and TRBJ2-2): AAGVIQSPRHLIKEKRETATLKCYPIPRHDTVYWYQQGPGQDPQFLISFYEKMQSDKGSIPDRFSAQQFSDYHSELNMSSLELGDSALYFCASSPRDYGTGELFFGEGSRLTVL.

This chain links TRBV30 with TRBJ1-4; tentative D call: TRBD1 (6 bases). Between the trimmed V and J ends, which lost 3 bases and 7 bases, there was a span of 24 bases. The CDR3 consists of 17 residues. CDR1 and CDR2 from the germline V gene are GTSNPN and SVGIG (reference sequence). The CDR3 sequence is CAWSFDGYRPRGEKLFF. The CDR3 DNA is TGTGCCTGGAGCTTCGATGGATACAGGCCCAGGGGTGAAAAACTGTTTTTT.

This rearrangement joins TRBV6-1 to TRBJ1-5; D is unresolved. This CDR3 spans 15 amino acids. Germline CDR1 MNHNS, CDR2 SASEGT. Trimming took 0 bases from V and 4 from J, leaving 10 bases between them. As DNA, the CDR3 is TGTGCCAGCAGTGAAGCGCGGGAGTCTAATCAGCCCCAGCATTTT. Translation gives CASSEARESNQPQHF.

DNA of the CDR3: TGTGCCAGCAGTTTCGGGGGGGCGCGAGTCGAGCAGTACTTC. Protein sequence: CASSFGGARVEQYF. This chain links TRBV28 with TRBJ2-7, with 8 bases aligning to TRBD2. CDR3 length: 14 residues. CDR1 and CDR2 (germline): MDHEN, SYDVKM. The trim removed 3 bases at V and 6 bases at J, leaving 7 bases unmatched.

This clone was picked up a small number of times. The chain has TRBV19 and TRBJ2-7; 8 positions agree with TRBD1. The CDR3 is 15 amino acids. Germline CDR1 LNHDA, CDR2 SQIVND (reference sequence). J lost 7 bases, V lost 5 bases, and 13 bases had no gene match. The CDR3 DNA sequence: TGTGCCAGTAGTCCTGAGAGGACAGGGAGTGATGAGCAGTACTTC. Protein: CASSPERTGSDEQYF.

The chain uses TRBV7-2 and TRBJ1-5; D ambiguous. CDR3 size: 18 residues. Trimming shortened V by 1 base and J by 6 bases, and 22 bases separated the two germline ends. Germline lookup yields CDR1 SGHTA and CDR2 FQGNSA. The CDR3 DNA reads as TGTGCCAGCAGCTTAGTTCAATCGTCGGCAGGAGGAGGTCAGCCCCAGCATTTT. Translated: CASSLVQSSAGGGQPQHF.

The rearrangement joins TRBV6-4 to TRBJ1-2; 7 nucleotides match TRBD1. Looked up from germline, CDR1 is MRHNA and CDR2 is SNTAGT. The CDR3 runs 16 residues. Losses at the gene ends were 3 bases for V and 3 bases for J; bases not matched to a gene: 10. The CDR3 bases are TGTGCCAGCAGTGAATCCGTGACAGGGCGATACTATGGCTACACCTTC. Translating it yields CASSESVTGRYYGYTF.

The CDR3 protein is CASSPSDRNNNQPQHF. The DNA for the CDR3 is TGTGCCAGCTCACCTTCGGACAGGAACAACAATCAGCCCCAGCATTTT. The rearrangement uses TRBV18 and TRBJ1-5; 7 positions agree with TRBD1. With V trimmed by 3 bases and J by 3 bases, 8 bases remained unmatched. From germline, CDR1 is KGHSH and CDR2 LQKENI. This CDR3 is built from 16 residues.

This clone was observed a handful of times. CDR3 sequence: CASSPGIDQPQHF. Written as DNA, the CDR3 is TGTGCCAGCAGTCCAGGAATAGATCAGCCCCAGCATTTT. The chain is built from TRBV5-6 and TRBJ1-5, with no clear D. Germline V gene data show CDR1 as SGHDT and CDR2 as YYEEEE. The length of the CDR3 is 13 residues. Trimming stripped 5 bases from V and 5 bases from J, with 11 bases between.

This sequence joins TRBV7-9 and TRBJ2-7; D is unresolved. V was clipped by 1 base and J by 3 bases, with 10 bases between them. The germline V gene has CDR1 SEHNR and CDR2 FQNEAQ (reference sequence). The CDR3 loop spans 14 amino acids. In nucleotides, the CDR3 is TGTGCCAGCAGCTTAGGCCAAGCAAGCTACGAGCAGTACTTC. Translated: CASSLGQASYEQYF. Using reference TRBV7-9 and TRBJ2-7 for the parts outside the CDR3, the full variable domain is DTGVSQNPRHKITKRGQNVTFRCDPISEHNRLYWYRQTLGQGPEFLTYFQNEAQLEKSRLLSDRFSAERPKGSFSTLEIQRTEQGDSAMYLCASSLGQASYEQYFGPGTRLTVT.

The chain joins TRBV19 to TRBJ1-2, with D tentatively TRBD1 (6 bases). V lost 3 bases and J lost 2, with 10 bases in between. Germline CDR1 reads LNHDA; CDR2 reads SQIVND (reference sequence). The CDR3 loop spans 14 amino acids. CDR3 residues: CASSMTGENYGYTF. As DNA, the CDR3 is TGTGCCAGTAGTATGACAGGTGAAAACTATGGCTACACCTTC.

The V gene is TRBV24-1, the J gene TRBJ2-4; a weak D match, TRBD1 (6 bases). This CDR3 is built from 19 residues. Germline CDR1 is KGHDR and CDR2 is SFDVKD. V lost 2 bases, J lost 0 bases, and 19 bases lay in between. CDR3: CATSDSQGLGALAKNIQYF. The CDR3, as DNA: TGTGCCACCAGTGATTCACAGGGATTGGGGGCTTTAGCCAAAAACATTCAGTACTTC.

The sample holds a few counts of this clone. The chain links TRBV18 to TRBJ1-3; maybe TRBD1 (5 bases). CDR1 KGHSH and CDR2 LQKENI come from the germline V gene. Trimming stripped 3 bases from V and 4 bases from J, with 16 bases between. The CDR3 contains 16 residues. The CDR3 protein is CASSPLGRGGGNTIYF. CDR3 sequence (DNA): TGTGCCAGCTCACCCCTCGGGAGGGGAGGAGGAAACACCATATATTTT.

This chain links TRBV18 with TRBJ1-3, with D perhaps matching TRBD1 (6 bases). Germline loops: CDR1 KGHSH, CDR2 LQKENI. V was shortened by 3 bases and J by 0 bases, with 12 bases between the two germline ends. This CDR3 is 16 amino acids long. CDR3 in DNA: TGTGCCAGCTCACCTGCAGGGGTTAACTCTGGAAACACCATATATTTT. Translating gives CASSPAGVNSGNTIYF.

The genes are TRBV5-1 and TRBJ2-2; D is uncertain. This CDR3 has 13 residues. V dropped 0 bases and J dropped 8 bases, with 8 bases sitting between them. From germline, CDR1 is SGHRS and CDR2 YFSETQ. The CDR3 DNA reads as TGCGCCAGCAGCTTGGATACGGTGGGGGAGCTGTTTTTT. It codes for CASSLDTVGELFF.

This chain joins TRBV29-1 and TRBJ2-4; TRBD2 is a possible D gene (5 bases). V dropped 6 bases and J dropped 8 bases, with 20 bases sitting between them. The CDR3 extends over 14 amino acids. Germline loops: CDR1 SQVTM, CDR2 ANQGSEA. CDR3 in amino acids: CSVGSGEGADIQYF. CDR3 bases: TGCAGCGTGGGGAGTGGGGAAGGTGCTGACATTCAGTACTTC.

V is TRBV7-2 and J is TRBJ1-4, with 8 bases matching TRBD1. Germline CDR1 is SGHTA and CDR2 is FQGNSA. The junction had 7 bases not matched to a gene; V was cut back by 5 bases and J by 8 bases. This CDR3 is built from 14 residues. The CDR3 DNA is TGTGCCAGCAGCCCCCAGGGGGCGCGGGAAAAACTGTTTTTT. It codes for CASSPQGAREKLFF.

This clone was picked up a small number of times. V gene TRBV13 combines with J gene TRBJ1-1; TRBD1 matches 11 bases. CDR1 is PRHDT, CDR2 FYEKMQ, per germline (reference sequence). The CDR3 is 15 amino acids. Unmatched junction bases numbered 8, after V lost 5 bases and J lost 6 bases. The CDR3 region has the DNA TGTGCCAGCAGCATCGGACAGGGGGCTTTCGCTGAAGCTTTCTTT. This translates into CASSIGQGAFAEAFF.

This clone was found once. The V call is TRBV7-2, the J call TRBJ2-1, with 9 bases fitting TRBD2. CDR3 length: 16 residues. CDR1 SGHTA and CDR2 FQGNSA come from the germline V gene. The ends lost 2 bases at V and 7 bases at J; junction bases unmatched: 9. The CDR3 DNA follows: TGTGCCAGCAGCTTAACTAGCGGGCGGCCTAAGAATGAGCAGTTCTTC. Translation: CASSLTSGRPKNEQFF.

This CDR3 is CATSRVVGGSSFFYEQYF. The CDR3 DNA follows: TGTGCCACCAGCAGAGTAGTAGGAGGGTCCTCTTTTTTCTACGAGCAGTACTTC. V usage is TRBV15 and J usage is TRBJ2-7; possible D gene TRBD2, 6 bases. Germline CDR1 is LNHNV and CDR2 is YYDKDF (reference sequence). V dropped 1 base and J dropped 3 bases, with 22 bases sitting between them. The CDR3 is 18 residues long.